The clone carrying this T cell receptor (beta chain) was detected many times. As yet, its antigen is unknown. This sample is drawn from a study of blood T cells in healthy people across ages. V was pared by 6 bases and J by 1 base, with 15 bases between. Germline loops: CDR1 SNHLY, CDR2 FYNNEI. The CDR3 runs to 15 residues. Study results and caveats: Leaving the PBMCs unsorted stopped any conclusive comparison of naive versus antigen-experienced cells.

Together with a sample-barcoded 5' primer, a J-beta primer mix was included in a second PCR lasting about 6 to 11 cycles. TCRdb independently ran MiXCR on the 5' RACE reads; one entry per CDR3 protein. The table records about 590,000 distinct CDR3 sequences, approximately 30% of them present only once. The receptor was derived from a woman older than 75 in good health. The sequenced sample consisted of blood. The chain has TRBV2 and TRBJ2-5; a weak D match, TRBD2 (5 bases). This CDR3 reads CASSRRGHSQETQYF. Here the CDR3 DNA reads TGTGCCAGCAGCCGAAGAGGGCATTCCCAAGAGACCCAGTACTTC.